The next 6 T cell receptor beta chains were all read from a single sample in a study of OX40 agonist ivuxolimab in advanced cancers. The library was generated by the immunoSEQ multiplex PCR assay. TCRdb obtained this table from immuneACCESS and retained in-frame rearrangements with V and J assigned. These tables miss some clones; where compared with another copy, unresolved V genes account for less than half of the shortfall, and the remainder is unexplained. The sample records more than 95,000 clones, roughly 95% of which are singletons. The top ten constitute less than 0.2% of the sample. The source material was CD4+ or CD8+ T cells sorted from blood, sampled in a trial of the OX40 agonist ivuxolimab. The receptors were sampled from an adult with an advanced solid tumor such as melanoma, head and neck, liver or kidney cancer.

V and J are TRBV28 and TRBJ1-2; D is possibly TRBD1 (6 bases). Between the trimmed V and J ends, which lost 3 bases and 6 bases, there was a span of 14 bases. This CDR3 region has 14 residues. Germline V CDR1 and CDR2: MDHEN, SYDVKM. CDR3 protein: CASSLDGGWDGYTF. CDR3 in DNA: TGTGCCAGCAGTTTGGATGGGGGCTGGGATGGCTACACCTTC.

The CDR3 DNA sequence: TGTGCCACCAGCAGAGAACCGGGACAGGGGATGAGGAAACTGTTTTTT. It translates to CATSREPGQGMRKLFF. The V call is TRBV15, the J call TRBJ1-4, with 10 positions matching TRBD1. CDR1 is LNHNV and CDR2 is YYDKDF in the germline V gene (reference sequence). After removal of 0 bases from V and 11 bases from J, the junction contained 9 bases not matched to a gene. This CDR3 contains 16 residues.

V gene TRBV29-1 combines with J gene TRBJ2-7; 12 bases map to TRBD1. In germline, CDR1 is SQVTM, CDR2 ANQGSEA. V gave up 1 base and J gave up 1 base; unmatched junction bases: 17. This CDR3 spans 20 amino acids. The CDR3 DNA reads TGCAGCGTTGAAGGCCTCTTGGTAGGGACAGGGGGCAGGGGATCCTACGAGCAGTACTTC. Encoded protein: CSVEGLLVGTGGRGSYEQYF.

The chain recombines TRBV15 with TRBJ2-7; the match to TRBD1 covers 9 bases. The germline V gene encodes CDR1 LNHNV and CDR2 YYDKDF (reference sequence). V dropped 3 bases and J dropped 3; count of bases not matched to a gene: 0. The CDR3 has 13 residues. CDR3 in amino acids: CATSRDRGYEQYF. CDR3 nucleotides: TGTGCCACCAGCAGGGACAGGGGCTACGAGCAGTACTTC.

The chain links TRBV18 to TRBJ2-2; D gene uncertain. The CDR3 extends over 11 amino acids. Trimming removed 3 bases at V and 7 bases at J, with 3 bases between. Per germline, CDR1 KGHSH and CDR2 LQKENI. This CDR3 is CASSPGGELFF. CDR3 nucleotide sequence: TGTGCCAGCTCACCCGGCGGGGAGCTGTTTTTT.

The chain links TRBV7-9 to TRBJ2-3, with 8 bases fitting TRBD1. This CDR3 has 14 amino acids. In germline, CDR1 is SEHNR, CDR2 FQNEAQ (reference sequence). Trimming cost V 5 bases and J 6 bases; bases outside gene matches: 7. In DNA, the CDR3 is TGTGCCAGCAGCAGTACAGGGGGTCGGGATACGCAGTATTTT. Residues: CASSSTGGRDTQYF. The whole variable domain, remainder taken from reference TRBV7-9 and TRBJ2-3, is DTGVSQNPRHKITKRGQNVTFRCDPISEHNRLYWYRQTLGQGPEFLTYFQNEAQLEKSRLLSDRFSAERPKGSFSTLEIQRTEQGDSAMYLCASSSTGGRDTQYFGPGTRLTVL.